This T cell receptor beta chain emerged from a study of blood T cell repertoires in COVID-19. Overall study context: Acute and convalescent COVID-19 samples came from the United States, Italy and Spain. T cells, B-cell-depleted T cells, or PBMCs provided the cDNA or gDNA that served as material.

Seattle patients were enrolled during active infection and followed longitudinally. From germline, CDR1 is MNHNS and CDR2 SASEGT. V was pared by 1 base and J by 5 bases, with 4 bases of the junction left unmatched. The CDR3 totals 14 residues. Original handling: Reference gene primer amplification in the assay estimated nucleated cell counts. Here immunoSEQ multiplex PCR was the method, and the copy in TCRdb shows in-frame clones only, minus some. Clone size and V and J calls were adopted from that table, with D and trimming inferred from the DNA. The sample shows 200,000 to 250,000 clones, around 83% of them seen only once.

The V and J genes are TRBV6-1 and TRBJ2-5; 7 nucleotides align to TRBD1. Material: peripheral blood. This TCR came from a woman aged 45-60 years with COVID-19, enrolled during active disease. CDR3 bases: TGTGCCAGCAGTGAAGAAGACAGGGAGGAGACCCAGTACTTC. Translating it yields CASSEEDREETQYF.